The 15 T cell receptor beta chains below all came from one sample that was sequenced in a study of metastatic and nonmetastatic thyroid tumors (dated by TCRdb to between 2020 and 2021). Receptors were amplified or captured by PCR. Instrument used: Illumina HiSeq 4000. TCRdb itself trimmed the public reads at Q25 with fastp, ran MiXCR and retained productive beta chains. The sample has approximately 17,000 clones on record, approximately 25% of them singletons. 13% of the sample belongs to the ten largest clones. None of the patients had been given any treatment before thyroid surgery. Material for sequencing was adjacent normal tissue. These receptors came from a female donor with papillary thyroid cancer or a benign thyroid nodule (not recorded which). Some clones in this sample may be carry-over from other donors' samples.

This clone was counted ten times or more. The V gene is TRBV5-8, the J gene TRBJ2-1, with 10 bases that match TRBD1. V shed 4 bases and J 2 bases; nucleotides not matched to a gene: 3. The CDR3 covers 15 residues. CDR1 is SGHTS and CDR2 is YDEGEE in the germline V gene. The CDR3 nucleotides read TGTGCCAGCAGCCGTGGACAGGGGGCCTACAATGAGCAGTTCTTC. It encodes CASSRGQGAYNEQFF. Together with reference TRBV5-8 and TRBJ2-1, the CDR3 gives the full variable domain: EAGVTQSPTHLIKTRGQQATLRCSPISGHTSVYWYQQALGLGLQFLLWYDEGEERNRGNFPPRFSGRQFPNYSSELNVNALELEDSALYLCASSRGQGAYNEQFFGPGTRLTVL.

The rearrangement uses TRBV20-1 and TRBJ2-7, with D tentatively TRBD1 or TRBD2 (5 bases each). The CDR3 extends over 14 amino acids. Germline V gives CDR1 DFQATT, CDR2 SNEGSKA (reference sequence). V gave up 4 bases and J gave up 1 base, with 14 bases separating them. The CDR3: CSATGTDASYEQYF. DNA for the CDR3: TGCAGTGCTACGGGGACGGACGCTTCCTACGAGCAGTACTTC.

The chain couples TRBV2 to TRBJ1-2; D ambiguous. The CDR3 covers 14 residues. V shed 3 bases and J shed 8 bases, with 16 bases lying between them. The germline CDR1 and CDR2 sequences are SNHLY and FYNNEI. The chain's CDR3 is CASSDRLTGRGYTF. The CDR3 DNA sequence: TGTGCCAGCAGTGACCGCCTGACTGGGAGAGGCTACACCTTC.

By share of the sample, this clone is medium-sized. The CDR3 here is CASSLGMGGQPQHF. The CDR3 DNA follows: TGTGCCAGCAGCTTGGGCATGGGTGGTCAGCCCCAGCATTTT. The chain uses TRBV5-5 and TRBJ1-5; D is undetermined. V was shortened by 0 bases and J by 6 bases, with 10 bases between the two germline ends. The CDR3 consists of 14 residues. Germline-derived CDR1 and CDR2 are SGHKS and YYEKEE (reference sequence).

This clone was found a few times. The CDR3 reads CASKDKPYEQYF. The CDR3 DNA follows: TGTGCCAGCAAGGACAAACCCTACGAGCAGTACTTC. This chain joins TRBV6-1 and TRBJ2-7; the D gene is possibly TRBD1 (5 bases). V lost 7 bases to trimming and J lost 2 bases, with 9 bases between them. The length of the CDR3 is 12 residues. Germline V gives CDR1 MNHNS, CDR2 SASEGT.

This clone was observed a few times. The J gene is TRBJ1-1, the V gene TRBV6-1; maybe TRBD1 (6 bases). The CDR3 runs to 15 residues. Germline loops: CDR1 MNHNS, CDR2 SASEGT. V lost 6 bases and J 4 bases, leaving 18 bases between the germline ends. In DNA, the CDR3 is TGTGCCAGCAGGGAGCCAGGGGAAGGTAGCACTGAAGCTTTCTTT. Its protein is CASREPGEGSTEAFF.

This clone is medium-sized (0.01 to 0.1%) by share. V is TRBV12-3 or TRBV12-4 and J is TRBJ2-2, with 7 positions matching TRBD2. The CDR3 has 17 amino acids. V lost 2 bases and J lost 2; bases outside the gene matches: 8. The CDR3 region is CASSLKAREANTGELFF. In DNA form, the CDR3 reads TGTGCCAGCAGTTTAAAAGCTCGGGAGGCAAACACCGGGGAGCTGTTTTTT.

The J gene is TRBJ2-2, the V gene TRBV19, with D hard to call. The V end lost 3 bases, the J end lost 6 bases, and 8 bases lay between the germline ends. Looked up from germline, CDR1 is LNHDA and CDR2 is SQIVND (reference sequence). The CDR3 runs 13 residues. Here the CDR3 reads CASSMGGAGELFF. The DNA of the CDR3 is TGTGCCAGTAGTATGGGTGGCGCCGGGGAGCTGTTTTTT.

This sequence joins TRBV15 and TRBJ2-7; TRBD1 matches 7 bases. The CDR3 has 14 residues. Germline V gene lookup returns CDR1 LNHNV and CDR2 YYDKDF (reference sequence). V gave up 0 bases and J gave up 4 bases; unmatched junction bases: 3. The CDR3 nucleotides read TGTGCCACCAGCAGAGAACACAGGGGTTACGAGCAGTACTTC. This codes for CATSREHRGYEQYF.

This chain uses TRBV6-1 with TRBJ1-2; weak D call: TRBD1 (6 bases). The CDR3 spans 11 residues. Germline CDR1 reads MNHNS; CDR2 reads SASEGT. V lost 1 base and J lost 12, with 9 bases in between. This CDR3 is CASSEGGRDTF. The CDR3 DNA is TGTGCCAGCAGTGAAGGGGGGCGGGACACCTTC.

The V gene is TRBV7-6, the J gene TRBJ1-1, with D maybe TRBD1 (5 bases). V was pared by 0 bases and J by 8 bases, with 10 bases between. The CDR3 spans 13 residues. Germline-derived CDR1 and CDR2 are SGHVS and FNYEAQ. CDR3 sequence reads: CASSLAQEGEAFF. The CDR3 DNA sequence: TGTGCCAGCAGCTTAGCACAGGAAGGAGAAGCTTTCTTT. The complete variable domain, with remaining parts taken from reference TRBV7-6 and TRBJ1-1, reads GAGVSQSPRYKVTKRGQDVALRCDPISGHVSLYWYRQALGQGPEFLTYFNYEAQQDKSGLPNDRFSAERPEGSISTLTIQRTEQRDSAMYRCASSLAQEGEAFFGQGTRLTVV.

Notes on this clone: This CDR3 fails to terminate in the conserved phenylalanine or tryptophan, so it likely reflects a read error. The CDR3 nucleotides are TGTGCCAGCAGGGACGGAGTGAATACTTCACCCCTCCACTCT. It translates to CASRDGVNTSPLHS. The gene calls are TRBV6-1 and TRBJ1-6; D remains ambiguous. CDR1 and CDR2 from the germline V gene are MNHNS and SASEGT. The CDR3 contains 14 residues. The germline V and J ends were trimmed by 6 bases and 9 bases, with 15 bases remaining between them.

The chain carries TRBV20-1 and TRBJ1-6, with TRBD1 matching 8 bases. Germline V gene data show CDR1 as DFQATT and CDR2 as SNEGSKA (reference sequence). The CDR3 is 14 amino acids. The trim removed 7 bases at V and 9 bases at J, leaving 11 bases unmatched. The CDR3 nucleotides read TGCAGTGGGTTGGGCAGGGGGCGGGTTTCACCCCTCCACTTT. It is translated as CSGLGRGRVSPLHF.

V usage is TRBV27 and J usage is TRBJ2-1; no clear D. CDR1 is MNHEY, CDR2 SMNVEV, per germline (reference sequence). Between the trimmed V and J ends, which lost 2 bases and 2 bases, there was a span of 4 bases. The CDR3 runs 13 residues. The CDR3, as DNA: TGTGCCAGCAGTTTACGCCCCTACAATGAGCAGTTCTTC. It is translated as CASSLRPYNEQFF.

J is TRBJ1-1 and V is TRBV9; D not certain. The length of the CDR3 is 13 residues. The V and J ends lost 4 bases and 0 bases respectively, with 7 bases between them. Germline V lookup: CDR1 SGDLS, CDR2 YYNGEE. CDR3 sequence reads: CASSPRMNTEAFF. For the CDR3, the DNA is TGTGCCAGCAGCCCACGGATGAACACTGAAGCTTTCTTT.